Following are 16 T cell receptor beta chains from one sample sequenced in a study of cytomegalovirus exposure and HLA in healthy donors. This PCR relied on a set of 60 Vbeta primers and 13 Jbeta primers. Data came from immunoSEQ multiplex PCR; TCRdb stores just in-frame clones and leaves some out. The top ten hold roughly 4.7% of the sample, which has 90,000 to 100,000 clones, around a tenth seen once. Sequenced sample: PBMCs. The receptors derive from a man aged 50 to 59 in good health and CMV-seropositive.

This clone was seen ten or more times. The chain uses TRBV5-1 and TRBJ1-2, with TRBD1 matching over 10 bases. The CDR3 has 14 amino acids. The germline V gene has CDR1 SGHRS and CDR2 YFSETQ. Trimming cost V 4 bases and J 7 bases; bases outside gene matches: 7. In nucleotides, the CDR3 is TGCGCCAGCAGCCGGACAGGGGGAAATAGTGGCTACACCTTC. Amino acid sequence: CASSRTGGNSGYTF. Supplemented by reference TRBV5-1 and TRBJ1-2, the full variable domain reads KAGVTQTPRYLIKTRGQQVTLSCSPISGHRSVSWYQQTPGQGLQFLFEYFSETQRNKGNFPGRFSGRQFSNSRSEMNVSTLELGDSALYLCASSRTGGNSGYTFGSGTRLTVV.

The CDR3 DNA is TGCGCCAGCAGCTCAGGGGACCTACTATCCTACGAGCAGTACTTC. This encodes CASSSGDLLSYEQYF. The J gene is TRBJ2-7, the V gene TRBV5-1; a possible D gene is TRBD1 (6 bases). CDR3 length: 15 amino acids. Per the germline V gene, CDR1 is SGHRS and CDR2 is YFSETQ. V lost 3 bases, J lost 1 base, and 14 bases lay in between.

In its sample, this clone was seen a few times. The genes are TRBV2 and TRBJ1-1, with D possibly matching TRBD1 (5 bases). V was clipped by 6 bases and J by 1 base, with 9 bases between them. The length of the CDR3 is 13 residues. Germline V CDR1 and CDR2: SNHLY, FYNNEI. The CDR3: CASRTESNTEAFF. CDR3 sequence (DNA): TGTGCCAGCAGGACAGAGTCGAACACTGAAGCTTTCTTT. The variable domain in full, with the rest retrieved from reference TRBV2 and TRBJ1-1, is EPEVTQTPSHQVTQMGQEVILRCVPISNHLYFYWYRQILGQKVEFLVSFYNNEISEKSEIFDDQFSVERPDGSNFTLKIRSTKLEDSAMYFCASRTESNTEAFFGQGTRLTVV.

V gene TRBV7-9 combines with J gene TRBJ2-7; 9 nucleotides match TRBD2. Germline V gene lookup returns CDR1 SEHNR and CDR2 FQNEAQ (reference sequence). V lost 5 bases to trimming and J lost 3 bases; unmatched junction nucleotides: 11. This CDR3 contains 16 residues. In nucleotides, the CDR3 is TGTGCCAGCAGCCCAAGGGGGACTAGCAGAGACTACGAGCAGTACTTC. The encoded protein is CASSPRGTSRDYEQYF.

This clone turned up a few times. Written as DNA, the CDR3 is TGTGCCAGCAGCGGCGGACTAGCGGGACCCAACAATGAGCAGTTCTTC. It encodes CASSGGLAGPNNEQFF. The chain joins TRBV11-2 to TRBJ2-1; 12 positions match TRBD2. Per the germline V gene, CDR1 is SGHAT and CDR2 is FQNNGV. The CDR3 covers 16 residues. V shed 5 bases and J 5 bases; nucleotides not matched to a gene: 7.

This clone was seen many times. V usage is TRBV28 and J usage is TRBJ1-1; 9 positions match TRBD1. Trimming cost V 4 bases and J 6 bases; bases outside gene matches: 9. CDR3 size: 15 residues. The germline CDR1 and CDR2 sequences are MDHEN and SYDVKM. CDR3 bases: TGTGCCAGCAGTTACGAGACAGGGGGGAGAGCTGAAGCTTTCTTT. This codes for CASSYETGGRAEAFF.

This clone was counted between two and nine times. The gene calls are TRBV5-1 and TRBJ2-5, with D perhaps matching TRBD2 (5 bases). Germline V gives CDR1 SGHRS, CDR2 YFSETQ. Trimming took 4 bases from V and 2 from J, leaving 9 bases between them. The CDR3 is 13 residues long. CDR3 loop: CASSPGRQETQYF. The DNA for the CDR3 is TGCGCCAGCAGCCCGGGAAGACAAGAGACCCAGTACTTC.

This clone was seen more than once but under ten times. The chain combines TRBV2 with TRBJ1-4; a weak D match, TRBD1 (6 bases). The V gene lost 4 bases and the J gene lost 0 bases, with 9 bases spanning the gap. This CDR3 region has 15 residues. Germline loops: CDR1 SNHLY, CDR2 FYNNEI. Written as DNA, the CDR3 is TGTGCCAGCAGTGGGACAGTTGCAACTAATGAAAAACTGTTTTTT. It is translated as CASSGTVATNEKLFF.

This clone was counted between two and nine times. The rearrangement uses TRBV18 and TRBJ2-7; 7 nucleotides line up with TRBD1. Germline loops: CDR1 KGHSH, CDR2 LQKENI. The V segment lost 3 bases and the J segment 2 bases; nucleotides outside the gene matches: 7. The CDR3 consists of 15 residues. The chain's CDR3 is CASSPTGRGPYEQYF. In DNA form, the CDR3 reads TGTGCCAGCTCACCGACAGGGCGAGGTCCCTACGAGCAGTACTTC.

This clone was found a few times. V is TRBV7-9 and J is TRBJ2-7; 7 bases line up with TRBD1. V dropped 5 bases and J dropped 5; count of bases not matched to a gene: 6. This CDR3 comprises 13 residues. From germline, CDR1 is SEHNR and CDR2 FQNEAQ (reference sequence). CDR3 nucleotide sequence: TGTGCCAGCAGCAACTTACAGGGGAACGAGCAGTACTTC. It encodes CASSNLQGNEQYF.

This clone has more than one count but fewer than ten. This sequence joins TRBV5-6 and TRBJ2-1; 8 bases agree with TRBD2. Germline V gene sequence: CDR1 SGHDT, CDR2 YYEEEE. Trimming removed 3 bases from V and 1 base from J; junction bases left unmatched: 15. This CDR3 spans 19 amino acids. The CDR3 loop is CASSYAGTRAERSYNEQFF. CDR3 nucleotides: TGTGCCAGCAGCTATGCCGGGACTAGAGCTGAGAGGTCCTACAATGAGCAGTTCTTC.

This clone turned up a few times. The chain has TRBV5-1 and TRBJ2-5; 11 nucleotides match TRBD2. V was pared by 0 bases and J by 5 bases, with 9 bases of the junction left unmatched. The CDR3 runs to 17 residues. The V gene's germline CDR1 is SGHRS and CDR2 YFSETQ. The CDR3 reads CASSLGFSGRVGETQYF. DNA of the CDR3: TGCGCCAGCAGCTTGGGCTTTAGCGGGAGGGTCGGGGAGACCCAGTACTTC.

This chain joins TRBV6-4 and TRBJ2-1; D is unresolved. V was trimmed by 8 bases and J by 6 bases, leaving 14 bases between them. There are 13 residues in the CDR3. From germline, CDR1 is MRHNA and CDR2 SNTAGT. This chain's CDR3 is CASGAYTSNEQFF. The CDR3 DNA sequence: TGTGCCAGCGGAGCGTATACCAGCAATGAGCAGTTCTTC.

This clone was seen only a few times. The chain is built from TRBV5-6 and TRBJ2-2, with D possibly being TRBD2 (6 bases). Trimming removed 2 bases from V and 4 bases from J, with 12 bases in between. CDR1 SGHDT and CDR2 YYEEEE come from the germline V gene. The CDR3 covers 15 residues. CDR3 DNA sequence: TGTGCCAGCAGCTTAGGAGGGGTGGTCACCGGGGAGCTGTTTTTT. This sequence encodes CASSLGGVVTGELFF.

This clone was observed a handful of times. CDR3 region: CASSLVPFGNTIYF. The CDR3, as DNA: TGTGCCAGCAGCCTAGTCCCGTTCGGAAACACCATATATTTT. The chain employs TRBV9 and TRBJ1-3; no clear D. The germline V gene encodes CDR1 SGDLS and CDR2 YYNGEE. The length of the CDR3 is 14 residues. V dropped 4 bases and J dropped 4 bases, with 12 bases sitting between them. The full variable domain, in which reference TRBV9 and TRBJ1-3 provide the parts outside the CDR3, is DSGVTQTPKHLITATGQRVTLRCSPRSGDLSVYWYQQSLDQGLQFLIQYYNGEERAKGNILERFSAQQFPDLHSELNLSSLELGDSALYFCASSLVPFGNTIYFGEGSWLTVV.

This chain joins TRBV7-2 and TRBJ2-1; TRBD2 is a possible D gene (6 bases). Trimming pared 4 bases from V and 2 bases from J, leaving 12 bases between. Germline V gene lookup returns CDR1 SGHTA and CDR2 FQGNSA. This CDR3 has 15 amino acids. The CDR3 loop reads CASSSEGWAYNEQFF. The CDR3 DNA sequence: TGTGCCAGCAGCTCGGAGGGATGGGCCTACAATGAGCAGTTCTTC. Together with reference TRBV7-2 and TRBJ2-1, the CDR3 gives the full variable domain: GAGVSQSPSNKVTEKGKDVELRCDPISGHTALYWYRQSLGQGLEFLIYFQGNSAPDKSGLPSDRFSAERTGGSVSTLTIQRTQQEDSAVYLCASSSEGWAYNEQFFGPGTRLTVL.